The rows below give T cell receptor beta chains drawn from one sample of a study of immune cell composition in non-small cell lung cancer. This table comes from immunoSEQ multiplex PCR, and its TCRdb copy is limited to in-frame clones, with some not included. Of roughly 8,300 clones in the sample, roughly 80% were seen once. Sequencing used lung tumor tissue. These receptors all come from a human donor with non-small cell lung cancer. The CDR3 runs from the conserved cysteine through the conserved F or W. The order of the fields is CDR3 DNA, CDR3 protein, V gene, J gene, D gene, clone size. The D gene is left open where the match is weak. Size is stated for part of the rows, as once, few or many counts, or as a class when the clone is expanded.

TGTGCCAGTAGTCCCCGCGGGGGGGTCGCAGATACGCAGTATTTT	CASSPRGGVADTQYF	TRBV19	TRBJ2-3	TRBD2	NA
TGTGCCAGCAGCTTGGGTGACAGTTTTAACTATGGCTACACCTTC	CASSLGDSFNYGYTF	TRBV5-6	TRBJ1-2	NA	NA
TGTGCCAGCAGCCCCCTTAGGCTAGCGGGGACCACCGGGGAGCTGTTTTTT	CASSPLRLAGTTGELFF	TRBV11-2	TRBJ2-2	TRBD2	once
TGTGCCAGCAGCTTGATGGCTCCGACAATTTACAATGAGCAGTTCTTC	CASSLMAPTIYNEQFF	TRBV7-2	TRBJ2-1	NA	NA
TGTGCCAGCAGTTACAGGGAAGAGACCCAGTACTTC	CASSYREETQYF	TRBV6-6	TRBJ2-5	NA	once
TGTGCCAGTAGTATAGGCCCAGCGGGGGGCTCCTACGAGCAGTACTTC	CASSIGPAGGSYEQYF	TRBV19	TRBJ2-7	TRBD2	large
TGTGCCAGCAATGGCCCAGAAGATAATTCACCCCTCCACTTT	CASNGPEDNSPLHF	TRBV28	TRBJ1-6	NA	NA
TGTGCCAGCACCGCGATTGAATTCTCCTACAATGAGCAGTTCTTC	CASTAIEFSYNEQFF	TRBV28	TRBJ2-1	NA	NA
TGCGCCAGCAGCTTGGTTGCTAGCGGGACGAATACGCAGTATTTT	CASSLVASGTNTQYF	TRBV5-1	TRBJ2-3	TRBD2	once
TGTGCCAGCAAAGGACAGTTCTCCTACGAGCAGTACTTC	CASKGQFSYEQYF	TRBV28	TRBJ2-7	NA	NA
TGTGCCAGCAGCCCCAGACTAGCGGGAGACTACAATGAGCAGTTCTTC	CASSPRLAGDYNEQFF	TRBV11-2	TRBJ2-1	TRBD2	NA
TGTGCCAGCATCAAGGGGCGGAACACTGAAGCTTTCTTT	CASIKGRNTEAFF	TRBV25-1	TRBJ1-1	NA	NA
TGTGCCAGCAGCTTGGATACAGGGGGCGGGAGTACGCAGTATTTT	CASSLDTGGGSTQYF	TRBV5-8	TRBJ2-3	TRBD1	NA
TGTGCCAGCAGTGACGGGGACAGTTATGAAGCTTTCTTT	CASSDGDSYEAFF	TRBV6-4	TRBJ1-1	TRBD1	NA
TGTGCCAGCAGCCCGCAAGCGGGCAATGAGCAGTTCTTC	CASSPQAGNEQFF	TRBV7-9	TRBJ2-1	NA	NA
TGTGCCAGCAGCTTAAGGGCGGGCACCGGGGAGCTGTTTTTT	CASSLRAGTGELFF	TRBV11-1	TRBJ2-2	NA	NA
TGTGCCAGCAGTTTCGGACAGGAATATAATTCACCCCTCCACTTT	CASSFGQEYNSPLHF	TRBV6-5	TRBJ1-6	TRBD1	NA
TGCAGTGCTAGAGAGAGGGACATTCAGTACTTC	CSARERDIQYF	TRBV20-1	TRBJ2-4	NA	NA
TGTGCCTGGAAAAAAGGGGGCGAAGGAACCCAGTACTTC	CAWKKGGEGTQYF	TRBV30	TRBJ2-5	TRBD1	NA
TGTGCCAGCTCACCAACGCCGCTCGGAAACACCATATATTTT	CASSPTPLGNTIYF	TRBV18	TRBJ1-3	NA	NA
TGTGCCAGCAGTTGGACAGGGGGACAATCCGAGCAGTTCTTC	CASSWTGGQSEQFF	TRBV27	TRBJ2-1	TRBD1	NA
TGTGCCAGCAGCCAAGCCGGGGCGGGCGTGGGTACTGAAGCTTTCTTT	CASSQAGAGVGTEAFF	TRBV14	TRBJ1-1	NA	NA
TGTGCCAGCACGCCCGGAGGAGGGAGTGAAAAACTGTTTTTT	CASTPGGGSEKLFF	TRBV2	TRBJ1-4	NA	once
TGTGCCAGCAGCTTTGGCTCAGGCTACCCCAATCAGCCCCAGCATTTT	CASSFGSGYPNQPQHF	TRBV7-2	TRBJ1-5	NA	NA
TGTGCCAGCACCTCTTTTGGTTCTAGCACAGATACGCAGTATTTT	CASTSFGSSTDTQYF	TRBV7-9	TRBJ2-3	NA	few
TGTGCCAGCAGTTTAAGGTTAGCAGGGGCGATCAGACAACCGAACTACGAGCAGTACTTC	CASSLRLAGAIRQPNYEQYF	TRBV28	TRBJ2-7	NA	NA
TGTGCCAGCAGCGTAGGAAACCGGGAAGAGCAGTACTTC	CASSVGNREEQYF	TRBV9	TRBJ2-7	NA	few
TGTGCCTGGAGTGGGGGGGACAGGGGACCGATAACAGCTAGCACAGATACGCAGTATTTT	CAWSGGDRGPITASTDTQYF	TRBV30	TRBJ2-3	TRBD1	NA
TGCGCCAGCAGCGAGAAGACAGGCATGAACACTGAAGCTTTCTTT	CASSEKTGMNTEAFF	TRBV5-1	TRBJ1-1	NA	NA
TGTGCCTGGAGTGTCCCAGGGGGACTCTCTGGAAACACCATATATTTT	CAWSVPGGLSGNTIYF	TRBV30	TRBJ1-3	TRBD1	NA
TGTGCCAGCAGCGAGACAGGGGGGGCCTACGAGCAGTACTTC	CASSETGGAYEQYF	TRBV7-9	TRBJ2-7	TRBD1	NA
TGTGCCAGCAGTTTACTACAGGGACCTGGCTACACCTTC	CASSLLQGPGYTF	TRBV28	TRBJ1-2	NA	once
TGCAGCGTTGAAAGGGGCACGTCGGGTCCCAATGAGCAGTTCTTC	CSVERGTSGPNEQFF	TRBV29-1	TRBJ2-1	NA	NA
TGTGCCAGCAGCCGAGCGGGCAACACTGCTGGGGAGCAGTTCTTC	CASSRAGNTAGEQFF	TRBV11-3	TRBJ2-1	NA	NA
TGTGCCAGCAGCTTGCTGCGGGGGCGCGGTGAAAAACTGTTTTTT	CASSLLRGRGEKLFF	TRBV5-6	TRBJ1-4	NA	NA
TGTGCCACCCAATCCCGACATCAGGGACATAACACTGAAGCTTTCTTT	CATQSRHQGHNTEAFF	TRBV10-3	TRBJ1-1	NA	NA
TGTGCCAGCAGATTTGTTACCGGGGAGCTGTTTTTT	CASRFVTGELFF	TRBV7-9	TRBJ2-2	NA	NA
TGTGCCAGCAGCTCTGACGTCTCACTGGGGGGAATGGACACCGGGGAGCTGTTTTTT	CASSSDVSLGGMDTGELFF	TRBV7-6	TRBJ2-2	NA	NA
TGTGCCAGCAGTTTAAACCCCCCCTCCCTTAACTATGGCTACACCTTC	CASSLNPPSLNYGYTF	TRBV27	TRBJ1-2	NA	NA
TGTGCCAGTAGTATAACAGGGGGGAACACCGGGGAGCTGTTTTTT	CASSITGGNTGELFF	TRBV19	TRBJ2-2	TRBD1	NA
TGCAGCGTCGTGGGGGACGGGAATGAGCAGTTCTTC	CSVVGDGNEQFF	TRBV29-1	TRBJ2-1	NA	NA
TGTGCCAGCAGCACACGGACAGGGCGTGACAATGAGCAGTTCTTC	CASSTRTGRDNEQFF	TRBV11-1	TRBJ2-1	TRBD1	NA
TGTGCCATCAGTGAGGTCTCCTCTGGGGCCAACGTCCTGACTTTC	CAISEVSSGANVLTF	TRBV10-3	TRBJ2-6	NA	NA
TGTGCCAGCAGCTTAGCAAACAGGGGGCGGGGAGATACGCAGTATTTT	CASSLANRGRGDTQYF	TRBV7-8	TRBJ2-3	TRBD1	NA
TGTGCCAGCACCTCAGAGACTGGGTCAATCGCGGCTTTCTTT	CASTSETGSIAAFF	TRBV7-9	TRBJ1-1	NA	NA
TGTGCCAGCAGGCAGACAGGGGGGGCCACTGAAGCTTTCTTT	CASRQTGGATEAFF	TRBV28	TRBJ1-1	TRBD1	NA
TGCGCCAGCAGCCAAGACAATGACAGGGGCCAACATACGCAGTATTTT	CASSQDNDRGQHTQYF	TRBV4-1	TRBJ2-3	TRBD1	NA
TGTGCCAGCGAGGGCAGCTACGAGCAGTACTTC	CASEGSYEQYF	TRBV7-9	TRBJ2-7	NA	NA
TGTGCCAGCAGCCGACAAATAGATCAGCCCCAGCATTTT	CASSRQIDQPQHF	TRBV6-5	TRBJ1-5	NA	once
TGTGCCAGCAGCTCACGAGATGGGACAGCCGGGTTGGCCCTCCACTTT	CASSSRDGTAGLALHF	TRBV11-2	TRBJ1-6	TRBD1	NA
TGTGCCAGCTCAACTAACAAGAACACTGAAGCTTTCTTT	CASSTNKNTEAFF	TRBV18	TRBJ1-1	NA	once
TGTGCCAGCAGCTTAGGTCAACATCAGCCCCAGCATTTT	CASSLGQHQPQHF	TRBV7-9	TRBJ1-5	NA	few
TGTGCCAGCTCACCAACACAGGGTTCCTATAGCAATCAGCCCCAGCATTTT	CASSPTQGSYSNQPQHF	TRBV18	TRBJ1-5	NA	NA
TGCGCCAGCAGCTTGGTCCCAGGGGGGTTGGGCGAGCAGTACTTC	CASSLVPGGLGEQYF	TRBV5-1	TRBJ2-7	NA	NA
TGTGCCAGCAGCCCCCGGACGGGACCCAAAGGCGCAGAGACCCAGTACTTC	CASSPRTGPKGAETQYF	TRBV7-8	TRBJ2-5	NA	NA
TGTGCCATCAGTGAGGGATCAGGGGGCCGTAGCAATCAGCCCCAGCATTTT	CAISEGSGGRSNQPQHF	TRBV10-3	TRBJ1-5	TRBD1	few
TGTGCCAGCAGCCACGGAAAAAGGGGTCGAGGGAACACTGAAGCTTTCTTT	CASSHGKRGRGNTEAFF	TRBV7-2	TRBJ1-1	NA	NA
TGTGCCAGTAGTACTATTACGACGGGCTATGGCTACACCTTC	CASSTITTGYGYTF	TRBV19	TRBJ1-2	NA	few
TGTGCCAGCAGAGCTGGACTAGCGGGGGGTCAAGGCACAGATACGCAGTATTTT	CASRAGLAGGQGTDTQYF	TRBV11-2	TRBJ2-3	TRBD2	NA